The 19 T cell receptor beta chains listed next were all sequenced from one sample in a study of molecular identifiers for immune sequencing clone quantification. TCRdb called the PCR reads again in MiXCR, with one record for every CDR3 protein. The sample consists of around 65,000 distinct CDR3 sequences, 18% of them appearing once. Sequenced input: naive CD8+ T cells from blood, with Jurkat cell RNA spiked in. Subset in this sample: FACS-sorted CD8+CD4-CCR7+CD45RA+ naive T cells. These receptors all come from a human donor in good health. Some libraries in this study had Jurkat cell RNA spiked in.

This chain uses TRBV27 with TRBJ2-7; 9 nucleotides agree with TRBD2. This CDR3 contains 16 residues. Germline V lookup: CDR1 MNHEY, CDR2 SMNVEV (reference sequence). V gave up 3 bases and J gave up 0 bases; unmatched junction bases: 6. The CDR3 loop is CASSLSLAGLSYEQYF. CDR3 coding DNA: TGTGCCAGCAGTTTGTCCCTAGCGGGACTCTCCTACGAGCAGTACTTC.

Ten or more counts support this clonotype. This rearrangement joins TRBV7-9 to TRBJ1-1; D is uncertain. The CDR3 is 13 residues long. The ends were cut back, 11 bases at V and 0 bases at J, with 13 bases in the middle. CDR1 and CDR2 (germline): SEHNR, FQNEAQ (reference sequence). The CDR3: CAGRGAMNTEAFF. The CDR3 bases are TGTGCCGGACGGGGTGCCATGAACACTGAAGCTTTCTTT.

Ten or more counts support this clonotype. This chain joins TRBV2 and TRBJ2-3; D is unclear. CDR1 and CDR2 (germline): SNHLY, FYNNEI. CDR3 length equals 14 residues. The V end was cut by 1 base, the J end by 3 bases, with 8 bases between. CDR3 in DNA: TGTGCCAGCAGTGAAGTAGGCTCTACAGATACGCAGTATTTT. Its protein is CASSEVGSTDTQYF.

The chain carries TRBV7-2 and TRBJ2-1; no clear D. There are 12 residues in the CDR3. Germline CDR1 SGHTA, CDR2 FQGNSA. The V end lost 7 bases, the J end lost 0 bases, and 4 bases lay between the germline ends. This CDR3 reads CASISSYNEQFF. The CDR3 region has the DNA TGTGCCAGCATCTCCTCCTACAATGAGCAGTTCTTC.

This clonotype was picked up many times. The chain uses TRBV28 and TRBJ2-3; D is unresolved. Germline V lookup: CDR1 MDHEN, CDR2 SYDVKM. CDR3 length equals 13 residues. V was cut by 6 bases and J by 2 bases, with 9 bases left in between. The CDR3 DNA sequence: TGTGCCAGCAGCCTCTCTTACACAGATACGCAGTATTTT. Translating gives CASSLSYTDTQYF.

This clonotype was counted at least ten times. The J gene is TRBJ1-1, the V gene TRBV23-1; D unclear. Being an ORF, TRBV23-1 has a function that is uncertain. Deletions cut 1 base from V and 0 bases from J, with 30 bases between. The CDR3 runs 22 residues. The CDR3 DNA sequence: TGCGCCAGCAGTCAATTATCGCGCGGGAGTGTTTGGATGGACTCGCTGAACACTGAAGCTTTCTTT. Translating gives CASSQLSRGSVWMDSLNTEAFF.

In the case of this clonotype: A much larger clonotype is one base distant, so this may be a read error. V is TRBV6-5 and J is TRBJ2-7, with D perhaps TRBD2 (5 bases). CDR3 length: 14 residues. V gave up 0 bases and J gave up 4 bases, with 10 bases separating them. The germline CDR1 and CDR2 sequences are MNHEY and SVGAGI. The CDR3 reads CASSYSVGGYEQYF. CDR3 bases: TGTGCCAGCAGTTACTCCGTAGGCGGGTACGAGCAGTACTTC.

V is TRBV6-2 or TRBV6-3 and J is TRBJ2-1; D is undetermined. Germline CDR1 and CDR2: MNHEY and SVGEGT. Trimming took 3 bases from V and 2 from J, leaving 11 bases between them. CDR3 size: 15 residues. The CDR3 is CASSYLRPPYNEQFF. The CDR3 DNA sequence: TGTGCCAGCAGTTATTTACGACCCCCCTACAATGAGCAGTTCTTC.

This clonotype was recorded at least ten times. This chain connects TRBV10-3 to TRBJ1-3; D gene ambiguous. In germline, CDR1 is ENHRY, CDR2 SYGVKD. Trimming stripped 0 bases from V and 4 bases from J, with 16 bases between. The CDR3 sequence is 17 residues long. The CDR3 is CAISESSAGVGGNTIYF. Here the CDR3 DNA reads TGTGCCATCAGTGAGTCTTCGGCAGGCGTGGGGGGAAACACCATATATTTT.

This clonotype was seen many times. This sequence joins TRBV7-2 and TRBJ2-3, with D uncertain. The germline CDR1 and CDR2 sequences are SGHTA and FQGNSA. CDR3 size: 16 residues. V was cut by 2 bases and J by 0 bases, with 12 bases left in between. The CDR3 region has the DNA TGTGCCAGCAGCTTAATCCCCCACCTCAGCACAGATACGCAGTATTTT. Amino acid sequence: CASSLIPHLSTDTQYF.

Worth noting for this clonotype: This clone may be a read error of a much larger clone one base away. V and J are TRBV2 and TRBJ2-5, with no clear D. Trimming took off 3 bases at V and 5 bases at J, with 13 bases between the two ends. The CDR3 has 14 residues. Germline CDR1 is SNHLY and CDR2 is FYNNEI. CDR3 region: CASSDPWYTETQYF. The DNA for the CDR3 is TGTGCCAGCAGTGACCCGTGGTACACGGAGACCCAGTACTTC.

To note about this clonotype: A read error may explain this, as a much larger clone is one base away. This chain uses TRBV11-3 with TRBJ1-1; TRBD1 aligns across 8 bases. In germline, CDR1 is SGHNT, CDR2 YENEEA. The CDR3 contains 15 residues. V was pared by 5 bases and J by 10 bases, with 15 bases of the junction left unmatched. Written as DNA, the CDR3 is TGTGCCAGCAGCCGAGGGTCAGGGGGCAAGGTTGGAGCTTTCTTT. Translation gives CASSRGSGGKVGAFF.

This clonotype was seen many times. CDR3 coding DNA: TGTGCCAGCAGCTTTCTATCAGGGGTCAATGAGCAGTTCTTC. Its protein product is CASSFLSGVNEQFF. The rearrangement uses TRBV11-1 and TRBJ2-1; TRBD1 might be the D (6 bases). The CDR3 has 14 residues. The germline gives CDR1 SGHAT, CDR2 FQDESV (reference sequence). V lost 3 bases and J lost 6, with 12 bases in between.

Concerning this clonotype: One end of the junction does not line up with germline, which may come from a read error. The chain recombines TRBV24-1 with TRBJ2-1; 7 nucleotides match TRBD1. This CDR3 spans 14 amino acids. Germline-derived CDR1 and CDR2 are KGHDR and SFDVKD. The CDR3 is CATRATGWDNEQLF. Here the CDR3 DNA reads TGTGCCACCAGAGCGACAGGGTGGGACAATGAGCAGCTCTTC.

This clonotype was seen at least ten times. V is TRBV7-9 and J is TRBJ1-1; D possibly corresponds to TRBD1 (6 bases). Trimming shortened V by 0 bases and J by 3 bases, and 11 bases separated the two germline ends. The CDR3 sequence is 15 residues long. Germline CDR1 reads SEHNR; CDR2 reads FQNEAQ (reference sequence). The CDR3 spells CASSLANRAYTEAFF. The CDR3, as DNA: TGTGCCAGCAGCTTAGCTAACAGGGCCTACACTGAAGCTTTCTTT.

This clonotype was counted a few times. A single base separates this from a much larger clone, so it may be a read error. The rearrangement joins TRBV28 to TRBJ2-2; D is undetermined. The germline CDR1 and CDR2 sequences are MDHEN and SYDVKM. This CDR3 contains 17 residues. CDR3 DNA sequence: TGTGCCAGCAGTCCACCCCCGGGCACGCAGAACGCCGGGGAGCTGTTTTTT. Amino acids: CASSPPPGTQNAGELFF.

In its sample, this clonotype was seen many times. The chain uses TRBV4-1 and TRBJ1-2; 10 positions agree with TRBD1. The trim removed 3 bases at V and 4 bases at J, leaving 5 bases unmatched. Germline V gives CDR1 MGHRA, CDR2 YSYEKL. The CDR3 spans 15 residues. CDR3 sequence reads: CASSHKDRGTYGYTF. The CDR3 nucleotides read TGCGCCAGCAGCCACAAGGACAGGGGGACCTATGGCTACACCTTC.

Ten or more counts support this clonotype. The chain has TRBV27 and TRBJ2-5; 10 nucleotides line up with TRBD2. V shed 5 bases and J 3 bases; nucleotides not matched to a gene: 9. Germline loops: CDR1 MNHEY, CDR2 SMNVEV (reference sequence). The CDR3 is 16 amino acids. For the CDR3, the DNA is TGTGCCAGCAGTCCAGAGCGGGAGGGCTTCGAAGAGACCCAGTACTTC. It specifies CASSPEREGFEETQYF.

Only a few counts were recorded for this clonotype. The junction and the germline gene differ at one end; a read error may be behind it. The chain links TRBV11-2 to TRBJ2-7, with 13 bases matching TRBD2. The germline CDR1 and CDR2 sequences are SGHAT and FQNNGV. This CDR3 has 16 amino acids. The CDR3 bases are TGTGCCAGCAGCTCCCGGACTAGCGGGAGATTCTACGGGCAGTACTTC. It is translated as CASSSRTSGRFYGQYF.